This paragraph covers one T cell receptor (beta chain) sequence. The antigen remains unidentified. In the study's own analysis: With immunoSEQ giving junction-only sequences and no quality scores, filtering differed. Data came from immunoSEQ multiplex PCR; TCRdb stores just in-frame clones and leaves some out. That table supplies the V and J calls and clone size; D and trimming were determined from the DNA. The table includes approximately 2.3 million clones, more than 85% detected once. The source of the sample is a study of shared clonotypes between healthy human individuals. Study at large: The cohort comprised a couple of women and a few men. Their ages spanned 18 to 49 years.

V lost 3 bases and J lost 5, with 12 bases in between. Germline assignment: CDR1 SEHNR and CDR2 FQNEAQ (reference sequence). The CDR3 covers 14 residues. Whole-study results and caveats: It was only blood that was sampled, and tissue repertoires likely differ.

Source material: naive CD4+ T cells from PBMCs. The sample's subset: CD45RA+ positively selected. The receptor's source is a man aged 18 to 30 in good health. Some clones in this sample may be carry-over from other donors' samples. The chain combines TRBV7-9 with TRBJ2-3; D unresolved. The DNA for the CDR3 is TGTGCCAGCAGCTTCGTCCTGGATGGAGATACGCAGTATTTT. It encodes CASSFVLDGDTQYF.